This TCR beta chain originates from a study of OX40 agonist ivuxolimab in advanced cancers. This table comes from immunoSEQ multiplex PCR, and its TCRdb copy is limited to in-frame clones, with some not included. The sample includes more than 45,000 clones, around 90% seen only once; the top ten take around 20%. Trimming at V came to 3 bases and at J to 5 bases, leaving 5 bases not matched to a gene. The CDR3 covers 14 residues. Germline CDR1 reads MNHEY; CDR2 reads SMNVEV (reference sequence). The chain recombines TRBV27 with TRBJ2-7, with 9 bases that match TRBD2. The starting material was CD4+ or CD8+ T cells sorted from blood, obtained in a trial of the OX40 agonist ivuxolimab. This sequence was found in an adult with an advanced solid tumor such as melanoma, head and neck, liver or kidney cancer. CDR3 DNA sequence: TGTGCCAGCAGTTTTGTGGGACTAGCCCACGAGCAGTACTTC. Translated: CASSFVGLAHEQYF.